Only a few counts were recorded for the clone carrying this T cell receptor (beta chain). Its antigen remains unknown. Germline V gives CDR1 DFQATT, CDR2 SNEGSKA (reference sequence). The CDR3 has 14 residues. J gave up 2 bases and V 3 bases, and 6 bases lay outside the gene matches. The sample is drawn from a study of Graves' ophthalmopathy and Graves' hyperthyroidism. Study-level results: With a specificity of 72.22% and a sensitivity of approximately 68%, the model predicted ophthalmopathy progression.

Ophthalmopathy-affected donors exhibited moderate-to-severe activity, CAS ≥3, NOSPECS ≥4, and duration under 3 months. Beta-chain TCR CDR3 regions were amplified from RNA transcripts. Scientists carried out first-round RT-PCR using HTBI primers and then a second-round multiplex PCR. TCRdb reanalysed the multiplex PCR reads using MiXCR and keeps one entry per CDR3 protein. This repertoire shows 230,000 or so distinct CDR3 sequences, around 45% found once; its top ten account for roughly 45%. The receptor's source is an adult man with Graves' ophthalmopathy. The sample consisted of peripheral blood. J is TRBJ1-1 and V is TRBV20-1, with 7 nucleotides matching TRBD1. The CDR3 DNA is TGCAGTGCTAGCCCCCACAGGGGAAACACTGAAGCTTTCTTT. This encodes CSASPHRGNTEAFF.